This T cell receptor beta chain was sequenced during a study of graft-versus-host responses after intestinal transplantation. Looking at the study overall: Each recipient received anti-thymocyte globulin induction, then tacrolimus and steroids for 2 to 4 years. Study-level results: Early post-transplant HvG declines tracked with peak circulating GvH clone levels. Present in recipient marrow, GvH clones included some that appeared first in ileum or blood.

Germline V CDR1 and CDR2: SGHDN, FVKESK. The V segment lost 1 base and the J segment 10 bases; nucleotides outside the gene matches: 7. This CDR3 comprises 15 residues. Sequencing used immunoSEQ multiplex PCR; TCRdb keeps in-frame clones, though not all of them. This sample has about 97,000 clones, with 80% to 95% found just once. Turning to this clone: What it binds is unknown.

The sequence came from a human donor who was the organ donor for an intestinal transplant. This specimen consisted of unstimulated CD8+ T cells sorted from spleen or lymph node cells, obtained before transplant. V is TRBV14 and J is TRBJ2-1; 10 positions match TRBD2. CDR3 nucleotides: TGTGCCAGCAGCCAAGGGACTAGCGGACGATTCGAGCAGTTCTTC. This encodes CASSQGTSGRFEQFF. The entire variable domain, with the rest obtained from reference TRBV14 and TRBJ2-1, is as follows: EAGVTQFPSHSVIEKGQTVTLRCDPISGHDNLYWYRRVMGKEIKFLLHFVKESKQDESGMPNNRFLAERTGGTYSTLKVQPAELEDSGVYFCASSQGTSGRFEQFFGPGTRLTVL.